What follows is one TCR beta chain and its context. Its antigen remains undetermined. Per-base quality was not reported, and no clone a single base away is much larger than it. These data belong to a study of CD8+ T cells in alopecia areata listed by TCRdb under 2018. Describing the broader study: Treated patients were enrolled in an open-label pilot trial of oral tofacitinib, 5 to 10 mg twice daily, for moderate-to-severe alopecia areata. To study T cell clonal expansion in alopecia areata, the researchers applied high-throughput TCRbeta sequencing to both the C3H/HeJ mouse model and human patients. Scalp tissue and sorted CD4+ and CD8+ peripheral blood T cells from patchy and totalis/universalis alopecia areata patients and from healthy controls were covered by human TCRbeta sequencing. Tofacitinib was administered for 6 to 18 months, and 6 months of follow-up off drug were then conducted to assess delayed response and recurrence. Patients on tofacitinib were biopsied at baseline and after 4 and 24 weeks of treatment, and several of the patients also had a later scalp biopsy. RNA was obtained with the PAXgene miRNA kit for fixed scalp, the miRNeasy kit for PBMCs, and the RNeasy kit for mouse skin. Clonality in the scalp was compared among normal scalp (n=4), patchy alopecia areata scalp (n=8), and alopecia totalis/universalis scalp (n=8). immunoSEQ multiplex PCR using 35 Vbeta forward primers and 13 Jbeta reverse primers was used to amplify TCRbeta CDR3 regions. What the authors observed across the whole study: Compared with normal scalp, lesional scalp, particularly in alopecia totalis/universalis, had higher clonality and more expanded CD8+ clones, which suggests antigenic drive. Scalp TCR repertoire analysis is complicated because resident alphabeta T cells in normal human skin are also sequenced, whereas mouse skin is dominated by gammadelta T cells. Shared TCR sequences between patients were less evident than in mice, which may be partly attributable to HLA diversity in the patient population.

Explained via the paper, the time point label denotes: baseline before oral tofacitinib. Lesional scalp punch biopsies and peripheral blood were obtained from alopecia areata patients. PBMCs were isolated by density centrifugation and stained for CD3, CD4 and CD8, after which CD4+ and CD8+ T cells were sorted on a FACSAria. The method was the immunoSEQ multiplex PCR assay. RNA was extracted from all samples and reverse transcribed into cDNA as template for TCR sequencing. First-strand cDNA was synthesized using SuperScript III with a 2:1 mix of oligo-dT and random hexamers. A synthetic immune receptor repertoire was used to measure amplification bias, and any remaining bias was corrected computationally. As for the authors' bioinformatics: Raw reads were preprocessed to remove errors, and CDR3 was defined according to IMGT conventions as the region from the conserved cysteine to phenylalanine. Clonality was computed by normalizing Shannon entropy by log2 of the number of productive unique TCRs and subtracting the result from 1. Scalp TCRbeta sequences were cross-referenced with sorted blood CD4 and CD8 repertoires so that the CD4 or CD8 identity of scalp clones could be inferred. This immuneACCESS table, as held by TCRdb, lists in-frame sequences with V and J called but not all clones. Of the missing ones, under half trace to an unresolved V gene in checked studies; the others have no known cause. The D gene and trimming were derived from the DNA, and the V and J assignments and clone size from that table. Present in this sample are roughly 75,000 clones, 55% to 75% of which were seen just once. Of the sample, about 15% is held by the ten largest clones.

V is pared back by 2 bases and J by 0 bases, with 14 bases lying between the germline termini. From the cysteine up to the phenylalanine, the CDR3 has a length of 18 residues. CDR3 DNA is the only sequence kept; it has 54 bases, read in frame from the first base. In the germline V gene, CDR1 corresponds to SNHLY and CDR2 to FYNNEI. The receptor comes from a human donor with alopecia areata. This material consisted of CD8+ T cells sorted from blood, taken at week 0. Recombination linked TRBV2 to TRBJ1-6; no D segment can be confidently identified. The CDR3 here reads CASSEYQAGSSYNSPLHF. The nucleotides read TGTGCCAGCAGTGAATACCAGGCCGGTAGCTCCTATAATTCACCCCTCCACTTT.